This is a list of T cell receptor beta chains from one sample in a study of T cell responses to AZD1222 COVID-19 vaccine. Produced via immunoSEQ multiplex PCR; TCRdb's table is partial and in-frame only. The table lists some 100,000 clones, 92% of them singletons, with under 2% in the top ten. Material: peripheral blood, obtained on day 0 of AZD1222 vaccination. These receptors were taken from an adult in good health. The CDR3 runs from the conserved cysteine through the conserved F or W. The D gene is left open where the match is weak.

CDR3 length,V gene,D gene,CDR3 protein
15,TRBV4-2,TRBD2,CASSQRLADYNEQFF
13,TRBV23-1,.,CASSPGSVTEAFF
15,TRBV6-5,.,CASCTRGEGRNTIYF
15,TRBV19,.,CASSTTFGGDTEAFF
12,TRBV6-6,.,CASSGRKETQYF
13,TRBV5-8,.,CASSLLRQETQYF
15,TRBV6-5,.,CASAPRWHSGNTIYF
14,TRBV7-2,TRBD2,CASSAGLAFYEQYF
16,TRBV7-9,.,CASSLVRGGSNQPQHF
12,TRBV29-1,.,CSVLQGGETQYF
13,TRBV5-1,.,CASSLDRGEKLFF
14,TRBV5-1,.,CASSTPLSTDTQYF
14,TRBV6-2/TRBV6-3,TRBD1,CASSATGRYNEQFF
15,TRBV7-3,.,CASSFSWRLNTEAFF
15,TRBV5-1,.,CASTMTDRTTDTQYF
16,TRBV18,TRBD1,CASSDRAPPNTGELFF
16,TRBV20-1,.,CSATDRIPYSGNTIYF
17,TRBV5-1,.,CASSLAMGGSNRDEAFF
13,TRBV3-1/TRBV3-2,.,CASSQLNTGELFF
14,TRBV6-5,TRBD1,CASSPRTGPYEQYF
15,TRBV19,TRBD1,CASNKRGHFNTEAFF
14,TRBV5-1,.,CASSSTGHGNTIYF
15,TRBV6-5,TRBD1,CASSRQGYSNQPQHF
15,TRBV27,TRBD2,CASSVTSGLGNEQFF
12,TRBV11-1,.,CASSLSGYGYTF
15,TRBV3-1/TRBV3-2,TRBD1,CASSPGTGGTDTQYF
14,TRBV14,TRBD2,CASSRGTSGRGKFF
16,TRBV27,TRBD1,CASSFSNGQVNTEAFF
14,TRBV5-4,.,CASSLSTSNYGYTF